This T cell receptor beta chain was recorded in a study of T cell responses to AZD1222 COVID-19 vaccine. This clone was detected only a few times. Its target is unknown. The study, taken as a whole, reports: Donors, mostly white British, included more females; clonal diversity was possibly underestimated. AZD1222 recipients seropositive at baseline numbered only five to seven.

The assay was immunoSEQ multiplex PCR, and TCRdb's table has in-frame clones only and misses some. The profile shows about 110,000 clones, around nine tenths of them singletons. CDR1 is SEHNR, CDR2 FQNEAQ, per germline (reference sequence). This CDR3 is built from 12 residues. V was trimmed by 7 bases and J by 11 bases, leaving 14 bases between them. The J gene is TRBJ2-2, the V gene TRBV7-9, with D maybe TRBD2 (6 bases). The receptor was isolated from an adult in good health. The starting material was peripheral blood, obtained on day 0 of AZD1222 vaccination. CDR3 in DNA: TGTGCCAGCACCCTAGGGACTTCCGAGCTGTTTTTT. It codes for CASTLGTSELFF.